This T cell receptor (beta chain) was identified in a study of T-cell reconstitution after alpha-beta-depleted transplantation in children. Overall study findings and caveats: Two months or so post-transplant, alpha-beta T cells reportedly derived from several hundred expanded graft clones.

Unique molecular identifiers were incorporated when the TCRbeta library was constructed. TCRdb re-analysed the PCR reads in MiXCR, keeping a single row per CDR3 protein. Of about 200,000 distinct CDR3 sequences in the sample, approximately 7% were seen once. This CDR3 spans 15 amino acids. The ends were cut back, 7 bases at V and 2 bases at J, with 17 bases in the middle. This clonotype appeared a few times. What it recognizes is unknown. This receptor was obtained from a boy aged 2 to 10 with acute lymphoblastic leukemia, due to receive a stem cell transplant. The genes are TRBV12-3 or TRBV12-4 and TRBJ1-1, with D possibly TRBD1 on 6 matching bases. Sequencing used PBMCs, obtained before TCRalphabeta/CD19-depleted stem cell transplant. CDR3 nucleotides: TGTGCCAGCACCCGGAGTGGGGGGGCCAACACTGAAGCTTTCTTT. Translated, it gives CASTRSGGANTEAFF.